This TCR beta chain was obtained from a study of T cells after yellow fever vaccination. Points from the study as a whole: CD4 and CD8 compartments shared a small share of clonotypes, likely from convergent recombination. Most clones from primary vaccination were detected again post-booster (about 96% CD4, 70% to 90% CD8).

CDR1 is MNHEY, CDR2 SMNVEV, per germline (reference sequence). The CDR3 contains 15 residues. V gave up 3 bases and J gave up 0 bases, with 9 bases separating them. It was through 5'RACE template switching that TCR cDNA was made, with a universal primer site and UMIs added. MiXCR, applied by TCRdb to the 5' RACE reads, yields one record per CDR3 protein. This table has 50,000 or so distinct CDR3 sequences, roughly 7% appearing once. This clonotype came up many times. Its antigen is not identified. The sample was CD8+ T cells sorted from PBMCs, taken less than 16 days after the first yellow fever vaccination. The V gene is TRBV27, the J gene TRBJ2-1, with TRBD2 as a possible D gene (5 bases). The sequence was collected from a man in his late teens or twenties who received the YFV17D yellow fever vaccine. The CDR3, as DNA: TGTGCCAGCAGTTTGGAGGCGGGCTCCTACAATGAGCAGTTCTTC. Its translation is CASSLEAGSYNEQFF.